Included here is one T cell receptor beta chain sequence, with context. This sample is drawn from a study of blood T cell repertoires in COVID-19. The overall study: Acute-phase and convalescent COVID-19 samples originated in the United States, Italy and Spain. The analysed material was cDNA or gDNA that came from T cells, B-cell-depleted T cells, or PBMCs.

With 6 bases removed from V and 9 bases from J, the gap between germline ends came to 15 bases. The CDR3 runs to 13 residues. Germline lookup yields CDR1 SNHLY and CDR2 FYNNEI. Per the original methods: The authors estimated nucleated cell counts from reference gene primer amplification. Measured with immunoSEQ multiplex PCR; TCRdb has only the in-frame clones, and not every one. V, J and clone size reflect that table, while D and trimming were determined from the DNA. This table holds over 60,000 clones, 89% found once. The clonotype originates from an elderly man with acute or convalescent COVID-19. The chain combines TRBV2 with TRBJ2-1; the D gene is possibly TRBD2 (7 bases). Sample: peripheral blood. The CDR3 protein is CASRGQGGGEQFF. CDR3 bases: TGTGCCAGCAGGGGGCAGGGAGGGGGTGAGCAGTTCTTC.